Below are 23 T cell receptor beta chains sequenced from a single sample in a study of response to subunit inactivated influenza vaccine. Each CDR3 protein gets one entry after TCRdb re-called the RT-PCR reads with MiXCR. The table has approximately 500,000 distinct CDR3 sequences, 10% to 15% seen once. Material: PBMCs from blood, obtained roughly 45 days after vaccination. Source of these receptors: a man in his fifties who received an inactivated influenza vaccine.

The V and J genes are TRBV6-2 or TRBV6-3 and TRBJ2-2; a possible D gene is TRBD2 (6 bases). V was trimmed by 6 bases and J by 0 bases, leaving 11 bases between them. Germline V gene sequence: CDR1 MNHEY, CDR2 SVGEGT. The CDR3 runs 15 residues. This chain's CDR3 is CASRRGTANTGELFF. The CDR3, as DNA: TGTGCCAGCAGACGCGGGACCGCGAACACCGGGGAGCTGTTTTTT.

About this clonotype: This may come from a read error, since a much larger clone is one base off. The conserved phenylalanine or tryptophan normally closing the CDR3 is absent here, so this likely arose from a read error. The chain is built from TRBV7-2 and TRBJ2-1; D perhaps matches TRBD1 (6 bases). The CDR3 is 12 residues long. V was pared by 3 bases and J by 12 bases, with 12 bases between. Germline CDR1 is SGHTA and CDR2 is FQGNSA. The DNA for the CDR3 is TGTGCCAGCAGCTTTCAGGCCAGGGGGCAGTTCCTC. Its protein is CASSFQARGQFL.

The J gene is TRBJ1-2, the V gene TRBV6-5, with no clear D. Per the germline V gene, CDR1 is MNHEY and CDR2 is SVGAGI. This CDR3 has 13 amino acids. V dropped 2 bases and J dropped 4 bases, with 8 bases sitting between them. The CDR3 spells CASSYESSYGYTF. The DNA of the CDR3 is TGTGCCAGCAGTTACGAGAGTTCCTATGGCTACACCTTC.

This clonotype was picked up a small number of times. V usage is TRBV5-4 and J usage is TRBJ1-1; D remains ambiguous. This CDR3 region has 15 residues. The V end was cut by 0 bases, the J end by 0 bases, with 9 bases between. Germline CDR1 is SGHNT and CDR2 is YYREEE (reference sequence). The CDR3 bases are TGTGCCAGCAGCTTGGAAGTCGCCTTGAACACTGAAGCTTTCTTT. Its protein is CASSLEVALNTEAFF.

This CDR3 reads CASSLAAPGHGYTF. The CDR3 bases are TGTGCCAGCAGCTTAGCAGCTCCCGGTCATGGCTACACCTTC. V gene TRBV7-9 combines with J gene TRBJ1-2; unclear D gene. Deletions cut 0 bases from V and 6 bases from J, with 11 bases between. Germline V CDR1 and CDR2: SEHNR, FQNEAQ (reference sequence). This CDR3 spans 14 amino acids.

The chain couples TRBV12-3 or TRBV12-4 to TRBJ2-1; TRBD1 matches at 7 bases. The CDR3 length is 15 residues. J gave up 0 bases and V 5 bases, and 4 bases lay outside the gene matches. The CDR3 reads CASSGGQNSYNEQFF. The DNA for the CDR3 is TGTGCCAGCAGTGGGGGACAGAACTCCTACAATGAGCAGTTCTTC.

CDR3 coding DNA: TGTGCCACCAGTTCTTTGCCTGGGGACAATGAGCAGTTCTTC. This codes for CATSSLPGDNEQFF. The chain carries TRBV24-1 and TRBJ2-1; D gene unclear. The germline CDR1 and CDR2 sequences are KGHDR and SFDVKD. This CDR3 is built from 14 residues. The V end was cut by 6 bases, the J end by 5 bases, with 13 bases between.

In its sample, this clonotype was seen many times. The J gene is TRBJ2-5, the V gene TRBV29-1; D is unresolved. The length of the CDR3 is 16 residues. Trimming shortened V by 3 bases and J by 5 bases, and 22 bases separated the two germline ends. Per germline, CDR1 SQVTM and CDR2 ANQGSEA. In nucleotides, the CDR3 is TGCAGCGTTGAGTTACCACCCCCGGCAGGAAGGGAGACCCAGTACTTC. It encodes CSVELPPPAGRETQYF. Using reference TRBV29-1 and TRBJ2-5 for the parts outside the CDR3, the full variable domain is SAVISQKPSRDICQRGTSLTIQCQVDSQVTMMFWYRQQPGQSLTLIATANQGSEATYESGFVIDKFPISRPNLTFSTLTVSNMSPEDSSIYLCSVELPPPAGRETQYFGPGTRLLVL.

This clonotype was recorded at least ten times. The chain joins TRBV29-1 to TRBJ2-2; possibly TRBD2 for D (6 bases). CDR1 SQVTM and CDR2 ANQGSEA come from the germline V gene. CDR3 length: 13 amino acids. V lost 7 bases and J lost 4, with 13 bases in between. The CDR3 protein is CSADGGTTGELFF. CDR3 nucleotides: TGCAGCGCCGACGGGGGTACCACCGGGGAGCTGTTTTTT.

This clonotype was seen only a few times. The gene calls are TRBV12-3 or TRBV12-4 and TRBJ1-5; D is uncertain. V lost 3 bases, J lost 7 bases, and 10 bases lay in between. The CDR3 has 13 residues. CDR3 nucleotides: TGTGCCAGCAGTTTGGCCGATAACCAGCCCCAGCATTTT. It yields the protein CASSLADNQPQHF.

In this sample, this clonotype turned up many times. The V and J genes are TRBV24-1 and TRBJ2-5; 11 bases are shared with TRBD1. The CDR3 consists of 16 residues. Germline trimming cut 1 base from V and 2 bases from J; bases unmatched to any gene: 2. Germline V gene sequence: CDR1 KGHDR, CDR2 SFDVKD. CDR3 loop: CATSDFGTGGQETQYF. CDR3 DNA sequence: TGTGCCACCAGTGATTTTGGGACAGGGGGACAAGAGACCCAGTACTTC.

The gene calls are TRBV14 and TRBJ2-3; 7 bases are a match to TRBD1. Per the germline V gene, CDR1 is SGHDN and CDR2 is FVKESK. The CDR3 is 13 amino acids. V was pared by 5 bases and J by 4 bases, with 3 bases of the junction left unmatched. CDR3 DNA sequence: TGTGCCAGCAGCGGACAGGTCGCAGATACGCAGTATTTT. This codes for CASSGQVADTQYF.

This clonotype showed up just a few times. V gene TRBV4-2 combines with J gene TRBJ1-2; D unresolved. CDR1 is LGHNA and CDR2 is YNFKEQ in the germline V gene. Trimming pared 0 bases from V and 4 bases from J, leaving 12 bases between. The CDR3 spans 15 residues. CDR3 nucleotide sequence: TGTGCCAGCAGCCAAGATCGGGCAGGAACCTATGGCTACACCTTC. Translation gives CASSQDRAGTYGYTF.

This clonotype was observed a few times. The V gene is TRBV11-1, the J gene TRBJ2-2, with 9 bases matching TRBD1. Germline V lookup: CDR1 SGHAT, CDR2 FQDESV (reference sequence). This CDR3 is built from 13 residues. The junction had 5 bases not matched to a gene; V was cut back by 1 base and J by 14 bases. The CDR3 reads CASSLDRGRTLFF. The CDR3 nucleotides are TGTGCCAGCAGCTTAGACAGGGGGCGAACCCTGTTTTTT.

A word on this clonotype: Compared with germline, one end of the junction differs, possibly owing to a read error. This rearrangement joins TRBV28 to TRBJ2-2; no reliable D call. This CDR3 has 14 residues. CDR1 is MDHEN, CDR2 SYDVKM, per germline. CDR3 DNA sequence: TGTGCCGGCAGTACAACGGGCCTCACCGGGGAGCTGTTTTTT. Translating it yields CAGSTTGLTGELFF.

In this sample, this clonotype turned up many times. The chain uses TRBV4-2 and TRBJ2-3, with 11 bases aligning to TRBD2. The germline gives CDR1 LGHNA, CDR2 YNFKEQ. V dropped 4 bases and J dropped 4; count of bases not matched to a gene: 13. This CDR3 has 18 residues. The CDR3 spells CASSRPTVTSGEADTQYF. In nucleotides, the CDR3 is TGTGCCAGCAGCCGCCCTACGGTGACTAGCGGGGAAGCAGATACGCAGTATTTT.

This clonotype has ten or more counts. The chain is built from TRBV29-1 and TRBJ2-5; 7 nucleotides agree with TRBD2. The V and J ends lost 7 bases and 5 bases, in that order; junction bases with no gene match: 7. Germline V lookup: CDR1 SQVTM, CDR2 ANQGSEA. The CDR3 consists of 12 residues. The chain's CDR3 is CSDKTSSETQYF. The CDR3 DNA follows: TGCAGCGATAAGACTAGCTCGGAGACCCAGTACTTC.

This clonotype has at least ten counts. The chain employs TRBV24-1 and TRBJ2-1; D is perhaps TRBD2 (5 bases). The CDR3 has 16 residues. The V and J ends lost 1 base and 0 bases respectively, with 9 bases between them. The V gene's germline CDR1 is KGHDR and CDR2 SFDVKD. For the CDR3, the DNA is TGTGCCACCAGTGATTTCGCGGGCAGCTCCTACAATGAGCAGTTCTTC. Translating gives CATSDFAGSSYNEQFF.

This clonotype was counted ten times or more. This sequence joins TRBV7-3 and TRBJ1-6, with TRBD1 matching 8 bases. V gave up 4 bases and J gave up 8 bases; unmatched junction bases: 7. The CDR3 covers 15 residues. Per germline, CDR1 SGHTA and CDR2 FQGTGA. CDR3 sequence reads: CASSSGQGRHSPLHF. The CDR3 DNA sequence: TGTGCCAGCAGCTCCGGACAGGGAAGGCATTCACCCCTCCACTTT.

This clonotype was seen a handful of times. The V and J genes are TRBV4-3 and TRBJ1-5, with D unresolved. The germline V gene encodes CDR1 LGHNA and CDR2 YSLEER. The CDR3 extends over 15 amino acids. V was pared by 0 bases and J by 1 base, with 7 bases between. The CDR3 spells CASSQDGRSNQPQHF. The CDR3 nucleotides read TGCGCCAGCAGCCAAGACGGGCGGAGCAATCAGCCCCAGCATTTT.

In its sample, this clonotype was seen a few times. The chain couples TRBV7-2 to TRBJ2-1; TRBD1 matches 10 bases. CDR1 is SGHTA and CDR2 is FQGNSA in the germline V gene. This CDR3 has 15 amino acids. V shed 5 bases and J 4 bases; nucleotides not matched to a gene: 5. The CDR3 reads CASSIDRGPYNEQFF. The CDR3 nucleotides are TGTGCCAGCAGCATAGACAGGGGGCCTTACAATGAGCAGTTCTTC.

This chain joins TRBV7-2 and TRBJ2-5, with D tentatively TRBD2 (6 bases). The CDR3 length is 16 residues. V lost 5 bases, J lost 5 bases, and 21 bases lay in between. Germline CDR1 reads SGHTA; CDR2 reads FQGNSA. The CDR3: CASSPLGSGGRETQYF. The CDR3 DNA reads TGTGCCAGCAGCCCCTTGGGGAGCGGAGGGAGGGAGACCCAGTACTTC.

The sample holds many counts of this clonotype. The rearrangement joins TRBV12-3 or TRBV12-4 to TRBJ1-3; 7 bases agree with TRBD1. J lost 0 bases, V lost 7 bases, and 6 bases had no gene match. The CDR3 contains 15 residues. CDR3: CASKRDSYSGNTIYF. The CDR3 DNA follows: TGTGCCAGCAAGCGGGACAGCTACTCTGGAAACACCATATATTTT.